Listed here are 11 T cell receptor beta chains from one sample, sequenced in a study of PD-1 blockade in classical Hodgkin lymphoma. Sequencing used immunoSEQ multiplex PCR; TCRdb keeps in-frame clones, though not all of them. The sample consists of more than 12,000 clones, roughly nine tenths of them appearing once. The time point here: newly diagnosed, previously untreated cHL patient sample. Magnetic negative selection of thawed PBMCs yielded the CD8+ T cells. Source material: CD8+ T cells from blood. Source of these receptors: a human donor with classical Hodgkin lymphoma.

CDR3 protein: CASSQDLRAGYTF. CDR3 DNA: TGTGCCAGCAGCCAAGATCTACGGGCTGGCTACACCTTC. The V call is TRBV14, the J call TRBJ1-2; D gene ambiguous. V was pared by 0 bases and J by 7 bases, with 9 bases between. Germline loops: CDR1 SGHDN, CDR2 FVKESK. The CDR3 runs 13 residues. Filled out from reference TRBV14 and TRBJ1-2, the complete variable domain reads EAGVTQFPSHSVIEKGQTVTLRCDPISGHDNLYWYRRVMGKEIKFLLHFVKESKQDESGMPNNRFLAERTGGTYSTLKVQPAELEDSGVYFCASSQDLRAGYTFGSGTRLTVV.

The chain combines TRBV7-9 with TRBJ2-1; weak D call: TRBD1 (6 bases). Trimming took off 5 bases at V and 11 bases at J, with 19 bases between the two ends. This CDR3 has 14 amino acids. The V gene's germline CDR1 is SEHNR and CDR2 FQNEAQ (reference sequence). The CDR3 DNA is TGTGCCAGCAGCGACCGGGACAACAAGAATCAGCAGTTCTTC. This translates into CASSDRDNKNQQFF.

The chain couples TRBV27 to TRBJ1-1; 11 bases align to TRBD1. The CDR3 runs 14 residues. CDR1 MNHEY and CDR2 SMNVEV come from the germline V gene (reference sequence). The V segment lost 5 bases and the J segment 10 bases; nucleotides outside the gene matches: 9. The DNA for the CDR3 is TGTGCCAGCAGTGTAACCGGGACAGGGGGAGTAGCTTTCTTT. The encoded protein is CASSVTGTGGVAFF.

This chain joins TRBV6-5 and TRBJ2-1; D unclear. V was trimmed by 8 bases and J by 4 bases, leaving 15 bases between them. The CDR3 sequence is 14 residues long. Germline CDR1 reads MNHEY; CDR2 reads SVGAGI. The CDR3 protein is CASRPHNLYNEQFF. In DNA, the CDR3 is TGTGCCAGCCGACCCCACAATTTGTACAATGAGCAGTTCTTC.

The chain employs TRBV7-3 and TRBJ1-1; D is undetermined. CDR3 length: 13 residues. The germline V and J ends were trimmed by 5 bases and 4 bases, with 11 bases remaining between them. CDR1 and CDR2 from the germline V gene are SGHTA and FQGTGA. CDR3 amino acids: CASSLHLGTEAFF. CDR3 DNA: TGTGCCAGCAGCCTCCACCTGGGCACTGAAGCTTTCTTT. The full variable domain, in which reference TRBV7-3 and TRBJ1-1 provide the parts outside the CDR3, is GAGVSQTPSNKVTEKGKYVELRCDPISGHTALYWYRQSLGQGPEFLIYFQGTGAADDSGLPNDRFFAVRPEGSVSTLKIQRTERGDSAVYLCASSLHLGTEAFFGQGTRLTVV.

The chain uses TRBV10-1 and TRBJ2-5; no clear D. The CDR3 consists of 14 residues. With 3 bases removed from V and 1 base from J, the gap between germline ends came to 9 bases. The germline V gene has CDR1 WNHNN and CDR2 SYGVQD (reference sequence). This chain's CDR3 is CASSEGPLQETQYF. The CDR3 DNA is TGCGCCAGCAGTGAAGGGCCCCTCCAAGAGACCCAGTACTTC.

The chain has TRBV21-1 and TRBJ2-7. TRBV21-1 is a documented pseudogene. The CDR3 totals 15 residues. The CDR3 loop is CASSKEVPKGHEQYV. CDR3 nucleotide sequence: TGTGCCAGCAGCAAAGAGGTTCCGAAAGGGCACGAGCAGTACGTC.

The rearrangement links TRBV4-1 to TRBJ1-3; D may be TRBD1 (5 bases). The CDR3 loop spans 17 amino acids. Germline CDR1 MGHRA, CDR2 YSYEKL. V shed 0 bases and J shed 0 bases, with 12 bases lying between them. The DNA for the CDR3 is TGCGCCAGCAGCCAAGACGGTTTTGGGACCTCTGGAAACACCATATATTTT. As protein: CASSQDGFGTSGNTIYF.

V is TRBV4-1 and J is TRBJ1-5, with TRBD1 as a possible D gene (5 bases). Germline loops: CDR1 MGHRA, CDR2 YSYEKL. V lost 3 bases and J lost 3, with 12 bases in between. This CDR3 is 15 amino acids long. CDR3 coding DNA: TGCGCCAGCAGCCAGACAGAGACAATCAATCAGCCCCAGCATTTT. Its translation: CASSQTETINQPQHF.

The chain links TRBV7-9 to TRBJ1-1; no reliable D call. The ends were cut back, 1 base at V and 1 base at J, with 10 bases in the middle. The CDR3 has 15 amino acids. Germline loops: CDR1 SEHNR, CDR2 FQNEAQ (reference sequence). The DNA for the CDR3 is TGTGCCAGCAGCTTAGGGTCGTGGGGGAACACTGAAGCTTTCTTT. It codes for CASSLGSWGNTEAFF.

The rearrangement joins TRBV28 to TRBJ1-1, with D perhaps matching TRBD1 (6 bases). CDR1 and CDR2 from the germline V gene are MDHEN and SYDVKM. V dropped 5 bases and J dropped 4 bases, with 23 bases sitting between them. This CDR3 spans 17 amino acids. The CDR3 DNA reads as TGTGCCAGCAGTCCTACGGACAGATACCTCCTGGGCACTGAAGCTTTCTTT. It translates to CASSPTDRYLLGTEAFF.